The next 16 T cell receptor beta chains were all read from a single sample in a study of blood T cell repertoires in COVID-19. Clones were sequenced by immunoSEQ multiplex PCR, and TCRdb holds only the in-frame ones, with some missing. The sample contains 150,000 to 200,000 clones, 65% to 90% of which appear only once. Sequencing used peripheral blood. Receptors were obtained from a man between 60 and 70 years old with acute or convalescent COVID-19.

CDR3 region: CASSLAEYQRNTIYF. The CDR3 DNA reads TGTGCCAGCAGCTTGGCCGAATACCAGAGAAACACCATATATTTT. The chain uses TRBV5-4 and TRBJ1-3; D unresolved. The CDR3 totals 15 residues. Germline assignment: CDR1 SGHNT and CDR2 YYREEE (reference sequence). With 0 bases removed from V and 5 bases from J, the gap between germline ends came to 12 bases.

The chain links TRBV28 to TRBJ1-5, with TRBD1 identical over 9 bases. Germline V gene sequence: CDR1 MDHEN, CDR2 SYDVKM. Trimming at V came to 4 bases and at J to 4 bases, leaving 8 bases not matched to a gene. This CDR3 has 16 amino acids. For the CDR3, the DNA is TGTGCCAGCAGTTCGCCTTTGACAGGGGGAAATCAGCCCCAGCATTTT. The encoded protein is CASSSPLTGGNQPQHF.

V is TRBV9 and J is TRBJ1-6, with 10 bases lining up with TRBD1. In germline, CDR1 is SGDLS, CDR2 YYNGEE. With 2 bases clipped from V and 10 bases from J, the junction kept 6 bases outside the gene matches. The CDR3 runs to 15 residues. CDR3 coding DNA: TGTGCCAGCAGCGTTTTAGGGACAGGGGCATCACCCCTCCACTTT. This encodes CASSVLGTGASPLHF.

The chain uses TRBV11-2 and TRBJ1-1, with D uncertain. CDR1 and CDR2 (germline): SGHAT, FQNNGV. This CDR3 has 13 residues. Trimming stripped 0 bases from V and 8 bases from J, with 10 bases between. The CDR3 DNA sequence: TGTGCCAGCAGCTTAGACAGGTACGAAGAAGCTTTCTTT. Protein product: CASSLDRYEEAFF.

The V call is TRBV18, the J call TRBJ1-1; possible D gene TRBD1, 6 bases. This CDR3 spans 13 amino acids. V lost 10 bases and J lost 1, with 13 bases in between. CDR1 KGHSH and CDR2 LQKENI come from the germline V gene. The chain's CDR3 is CATQQGRNTEAFF. CDR3 sequence (DNA): TGTGCCACCCAACAGGGCCGGAACACTGAAGCTTTCTTT.

The V and J genes are TRBV11-3 and TRBJ2-3; 13 positions agree with TRBD2. Per germline, CDR1 SGHNT and CDR2 YENEEA. The CDR3 has 15 amino acids. J lost 4 bases, V lost 4 bases, and 2 bases had no gene match. CDR3 protein: CASSYGLAGADTQYF. Written as DNA, the CDR3 is TGTGCCAGCAGCTACGGACTAGCGGGAGCAGATACGCAGTATTTT.

The V call is TRBV4-1, the J call TRBJ2-7; 8 bases align to TRBD1. Germline loops: CDR1 MGHRA, CDR2 YSYEKL. This CDR3 region has 16 residues. J was trimmed by 3 bases and V by 0 bases; bases with no gene match: 7. Here the CDR3 reads CASSQDPRGLVYEQYF. DNA for the CDR3: TGCGCCAGCAGCCAAGATCCCAGGGGGCTGGTCTACGAGCAGTACTTC.

The CDR3: CASSVVPGGSGNTIYF. CDR3 bases: TGTGCCAGCAGCGTAGTCCCAGGGGGCTCTGGAAACACCATATATTTT. The chain has TRBV9 and TRBJ1-3, with 7 bases aligning to TRBD1. Looked up from germline, CDR1 is SGDLS and CDR2 is YYNGEE. The CDR3 extends over 16 amino acids. Trimming took 0 bases from V and 0 from J; bases not matched to a gene: 3.

The rearrangement uses TRBV30 and TRBJ2-1; maybe TRBD2 (5 bases). CDR1 and CDR2 (germline): GTSNPN, SVGIG (reference sequence). This CDR3 comprises 16 residues. The germline V and J ends were trimmed by 0 bases and 2 bases, with 14 bases remaining between them. CDR3 protein: CAWSVGLPGTYNEQFF. In DNA, the CDR3 is TGTGCCTGGAGTGTAGGGTTGCCCGGGACCTACAATGAGCAGTTCTTC.

The chain joins TRBV6-6 to TRBJ2-2; D perhaps matches TRBD1 (6 bases). V dropped 5 bases and J dropped 6 bases, with 10 bases sitting between them. The CDR3 runs 13 residues. The germline V gene has CDR1 MNHNY and CDR2 SVGAGI (reference sequence). CDR3 region: CASSDRQAGELFF. Written as DNA, the CDR3 is TGTGCCAGCAGTGACCGACAGGCCGGGGAGCTGTTTTTT.

There are a few counts of this clone. The rearrangement joins TRBV19 to TRBJ1-2; no reliable D call. Germline CDR1 is LNHDA and CDR2 is SQIVND (reference sequence). This CDR3 has 11 amino acids. Trimming shortened V by 7 bases and J by 6 bases, and 9 bases separated the two germline ends. CDR3 region: CASTGLDGYTF. As DNA, the CDR3 is TGTGCCAGTACCGGGTTAGATGGCTACACCTTC.

Points on this clone: Sequence at one end of the junction differs from germline and may be a read error. The gene calls are TRBV7-7 and TRBJ2-7, with 11 bases that match TRBD2. In germline, CDR1 is SSHAT, CDR2 FNYEAQ (reference sequence). The CDR3 sequence is 15 residues long. The CDR3 coding sequence is TGTGCTAGCAGCCCGATAGCGGGAGGGAGCTACGAGCAGTACTTC. Translation gives CASSPIAGGSYEQYF. The variable domain in full, completed from reference TRBV7-7 and TRBJ2-7, reads GAGVSQSPRYKVTKRGQDVTLRCDPISSHATLYWYQQALGQGPEFLTYFNYEAQPDKSGLPSDRFSAERPEGSISTLTIQRTEQRDSAMYRCASSPIAGGSYEQYFGPGTRLTVT.

This rearrangement joins TRBV12-3 or TRBV12-4 to TRBJ1-2, with a weak D call TRBD1 (6 bases). Deletions cut 4 bases from V and 8 bases from J, with 14 bases between. The CDR3 is made up of 13 amino acids. CDR3 loop: CASSSRGTWGYTF. The CDR3 nucleotides read TGTGCCAGCAGTTCACGAGGGACATGGGGCTACACCTTC.

This chain links TRBV3-1 (or the pseudogene TRBV3-2) with TRBJ2-1; TRBD2 matches at 10 bases. Germline V gene sequence: CDR1 LGHDT, CDR2 YNNKEL (reference sequence). The CDR3 consists of 16 residues. V was pared by 3 bases and J by 7 bases, with 9 bases of the junction left unmatched. The CDR3 DNA reads TGTGCCAGCAGCCAGTCGGTAGCGGGAGGTCAGAATGAGCAGTTCTTC. This gives the protein CASSQSVAGGQNEQFF.

This clone was detected only a few times. V is TRBV7-9 and J is TRBJ2-1; D possibly corresponds to TRBD2 (6 bases). The CDR3 is made up of 18 amino acids. The V end was cut by 2 bases, the J end by 0 bases, with 17 bases between. Germline loops: CDR1 SEHNR, CDR2 FQNEAQ (reference sequence). In DNA, the CDR3 is TGTGCCAGCAGCTTATGGTTTTCGGGAGTAGGCTCCTACAATGAGCAGTTCTTC. This encodes CASSLWFSGVGSYNEQFF.

This clone was counted between two and nine times. CDR3 protein: CASSKALGGPYEQYF. CDR3 bases: TGTGCCAGCAGCAAAGCGCTCGGGGGACCCTACGAGCAGTACTTC. The chain links TRBV21-1 to TRBJ2-7; the listed D gene, TRBD2, was not tested against the DNA. TRBV21-1 is given as a pseudogene. The CDR3 covers 15 residues.